Reported below is one T cell receptor beta chain. Its antigen is currently unknown. This specimen belongs to a study of OX40 agonist ivuxolimab in advanced cancers. General study results and limits: Nonresponders, in some cases, also had low normalized T-cell clonal expansion. In the expanded peripheral T cells, antigen specificity was never determined.

This CDR3 contains 14 residues. Trimming at V came to 8 bases and at J to 10 bases, leaving 11 bases not matched to a gene. Germline loops: CDR1 SNHLY, CDR2 FYNNEI. The table came from immunoSEQ multiplex PCR; TCRdb's copy has only in-frame clones and leaves some out. The sample consists of 70,000 to 95,000 clones, about 90% of them appearing once. V and J are TRBV2 and TRBJ2-1; 10 nucleotides match TRBD2. This receptor was taken from an adult with an advanced solid tumor such as melanoma, head and neck, liver or kidney cancer. The starting material was CD4+ or CD8+ T cells sorted from blood, obtained in a trial of the OX40 agonist ivuxolimab. The CDR3 spells CASLAGGTRTEQFF. CDR3 coding DNA: TGTGCCAGCTTAGCGGGGGGAACCCGAACCGAGCAGTTCTTC.